One and the same sample provided the 25 T cell receptor beta chains below, sequenced in a study of beta chain features in type 1 diabetes. The study reverse transcribed the entire isolated RNA, so it sequenced expressed TCRB transcripts. Method: immunoSEQ multiplex PCR; TCRdb's copy keeps in-frame clones and lacks some. The sample contains around 300,000 clones, 11% of which appear only once. Sequenced input: naive CD4+ T cells from blood. Receptors originate from a woman younger than 45 in good health.

This clone appeared a few times. The chain uses TRBV19 and TRBJ1-5; D is uncertain. V was cut by 4 bases and J by 2 bases, with 18 bases left in between. Looked up from germline, CDR1 is LNHDA and CDR2 is SQIVND (reference sequence). This CDR3 is built from 17 residues. CDR3 loop: CASSTVREGIGNQPQHF. The CDR3 bases are TGTGCCAGTAGTACTGTACGGGAGGGAATTGGCAATCAGCCCCAGCATTTT.

For this clone: Other DNA sequences within the sample encode an identical CDR3. The chain couples TRBV7-6 to TRBJ2-5, with D unresolved. The CDR3 is 11 residues long. The V and J ends lost 4 bases and 5 bases respectively, with 5 bases between them. The germline V gene encodes CDR1 SGHVS and CDR2 FNYEAQ. The CDR3 spells CASSSGETQYF. Written as DNA, the CDR3 is TGTGCCAGCAGCTCCGGGGAGACCCAGTACTTC.

This clone has a handful of counts. The rearrangement links TRBV7-9 to TRBJ1-1; 7 nucleotides align to TRBD1. Losses at the gene ends were 1 base for V and 7 bases for J; bases not matched to a gene: 6. Per the germline V gene, CDR1 is SEHNR and CDR2 is FQNEAQ (reference sequence). This CDR3 spans 14 amino acids. The CDR3 DNA reads TGTGCCAGCAGCTTAGGGTCAGGGACAGATGAAGCTTTCTTT. Its translation: CASSLGSGTDEAFF.

This clone was detected a few times. V is TRBV7-2 and J is TRBJ2-7, with 7 bases matching TRBD2. Germline values: CDR1 SGHTA, CDR2 FQGNSA. This CDR3 has 13 residues. The V and J ends lost 5 bases and 4 bases, in that order; junction bases with no gene match: 5. CDR3 sequence: CASSLSGNYEQYF. CDR3 in DNA: TGTGCCAGCAGCCTAAGCGGGAATTACGAGCAGTACTTC.

This clone was recorded at least ten times. The chain is built from TRBV29-1 and TRBJ2-1; no clear D. There are 11 residues in the CDR3. Between the trimmed V and J ends, which lost 4 bases and 4 bases, there was a span of 5 bases. Per germline, CDR1 SQVTM and CDR2 ANQGSEA. This CDR3 reads CSVAGYNEQFF. Written as DNA, the CDR3 is TGCAGCGTTGCAGGATACAATGAGCAGTTCTTC.

V is TRBV30 and J is TRBJ1-5; D gene unclear. Trimming stripped 5 bases from V and 2 bases from J, with 10 bases between. The CDR3 has 13 residues. Looked up from germline, CDR1 is GTSNPN and CDR2 is SVGIG (reference sequence). The DNA of the CDR3 is TGTGCCTGGGGAGGTAAGGGCAATCAGCCCCAGCATTTT. Its protein is CAWGGKGNQPQHF.

This clone came up a few times. The rearrangement uses TRBV27 and TRBJ2-2; the match to TRBD2 covers 9 bases. Germline lookup yields CDR1 MNHEY and CDR2 SMNVEV (reference sequence). Trimming removed 5 bases from V and 8 bases from J; junction bases left unmatched: 6. The CDR3 sequence is 14 residues long. CDR3 sequence reads: CASSPQREVGELFF. The CDR3 DNA reads as TGTGCCAGCAGTCCACAGCGGGAGGTGGGGGAGCTGTTTTTT.

This clone was seen more than once but under ten times. This chain uses TRBV19 with TRBJ2-7; 8 nucleotides agree with TRBD2. CDR1 is LNHDA and CDR2 is SQIVND in the germline V gene (reference sequence). The CDR3 spans 14 residues. After removal of 2 bases from V and 3 bases from J, the junction contained 3 bases not matched to a gene. The DNA of the CDR3 is TGTGCCAGTAGTATAACGGGGGGGAACTACGAGCAGTACTTC. Residues: CASSITGGNYEQYF.

This clone was detected only a few times. The V call is TRBV28, the J call TRBJ2-5, with 12 bases aligning to TRBD2. In germline, CDR1 is MDHEN, CDR2 SYDVKM. CDR3 length equals 15 residues. The ends lost 5 bases at V and 4 bases at J; junction bases unmatched: 5. Here the CDR3 DNA reads TGTGCCAGCAGTACGACTAGCGGGAGTGGAGAGACCCAGTACTTC. As protein: CASSTTSGSGETQYF. The full variable domain, completed using reference TRBV28 and TRBJ2-5, is DVKVTQSSRYLVKRTGEKVFLECVQDMDHENMFWYRQDPGLGLRLIYFSYDVKMKEKGDIPEGYSVSREKKERFSLILESASTNQTSMYLCASSTTSGSGETQYFGPGTRLLVL.

This clone came up a few times. The CDR3 sequence: CASSTLATFSTDTQYF. In DNA, the CDR3 is TGTGCCAGCAGTACTCTAGCGACCTTTAGCACAGATACGCAGTATTTT. The gene calls are TRBV28 and TRBJ2-3; tentative D call: TRBD2 (6 bases). Germline CDR1 and CDR2: MDHEN and SYDVKM. V lost 5 bases to trimming and J lost 0 bases, with 15 bases between them. This CDR3 region has 16 residues.

There are a few counts of this clone. The gene calls are TRBV30 and TRBJ2-7, with a tentative D call TRBD1 (5 bases). V was clipped by 2 bases and J by 6 bases, with 11 bases between them. The CDR3 length is 12 residues. From germline, CDR1 is GTSNPN and CDR2 SVGIG (reference sequence). CDR3 sequence (DNA): TGTGCCTGGAGTCCAGGGATTCCCGAGCAGTACTTC. It codes for CAWSPGIPEQYF.

The chain combines TRBV2 with TRBJ2-3; D call uncertain. Germline-derived CDR1 and CDR2 are SNHLY and FYNNEI. Trimming removed 11 bases from V and 4 bases from J, with 13 bases in between. The CDR3 extends over 12 amino acids. Here the CDR3 reads CAVSVRSDTQYF. CDR3 nucleotide sequence: TGTGCCGTATCAGTCAGGTCAGATACGCAGTATTTT.

The CDR3 DNA reads as TGTGCCAGCAGCCTAGACGACACAGATACGCAGTATTTT. Translating it yields CASSLDDTDTQYF. The rearrangement uses TRBV28 and TRBJ2-3, with no clear D. The CDR3 is 13 amino acids. CDR1 is MDHEN and CDR2 is SYDVKM in the germline V gene. V lost 6 bases and J lost 2, with 9 bases in between.

The chain joins TRBV15 to TRBJ2-5, with D maybe TRBD1 (5 bases). The CDR3 consists of 17 residues. Germline V gene lookup returns CDR1 LNHNV and CDR2 YYDKDF (reference sequence). V lost 0 bases, J lost 0 bases, and 14 bases lay in between. In nucleotides, the CDR3 is TGTGCCACCAGCAGAGACCTTCCTCCAGGGAACCAAGAGACCCAGTACTTC. Its protein is CATSRDLPPGNQETQYF.

V gene TRBV7-2 combines with J gene TRBJ2-7; a weak D match, TRBD2 (7 bases). With 7 bases removed from V and 7 bases from J, the gap between germline ends came to 26 bases. Germline loops: CDR1 SGHTA, CDR2 FQGNSA. The CDR3 is 16 amino acids. The CDR3 nucleotides read TGTGCCAGCACTCCGCCCCCCCCGAGGGGGGGGTGGGAGCAGTACTTC. Translated, it gives CASTPPPPRGGWEQYF.

The rearrangement links TRBV5-1 to TRBJ2-7; tentative D call: TRBD1 (5 bases). CDR1 is SGHRS, CDR2 YFSETQ, per germline. This CDR3 region has 14 residues. Trimming pared 0 bases from V and 3 bases from J, leaving 10 bases between. In DNA, the CDR3 is TGCGCCAGCAGCTTGGGACAGTGGGACTACGAGCAGTACTTC. As protein: CASSLGQWDYEQYF.

This sequence joins TRBV28 and TRBJ2-7; TRBD1 aligns across 8 bases. From germline, CDR1 is MDHEN and CDR2 SYDVKM. V gave up 5 bases and J gave up 5 bases; unmatched junction bases: 8. This CDR3 region has 14 residues. CDR3 residues: CASSKGQVVNEQYF. The CDR3 DNA reads TGTGCCAGCAGTAAGGGACAGGTTGTGAACGAGCAGTACTTC.

The chain employs TRBV10-3 and TRBJ2-7; 11 bases match TRBD1. The germline V gene encodes CDR1 ENHRY and CDR2 SYGVKD. V lost 6 bases to trimming and J lost 5 bases; unmatched junction nucleotides: 9. This CDR3 spans 15 amino acids. The CDR3 here is CAISKRTGGFNEQYF. CDR3 nucleotide sequence: TGTGCCATCAGCAAACGGACAGGGGGCTTTAACGAGCAGTACTTC.

With regard to this clone: Other nucleotide sequences from this sample produce the same CDR3. The chain employs TRBV5-6 and TRBJ2-6; D is possibly TRBD1 (6 bases). CDR1 is SGHDT, CDR2 YYEEEE, per germline. The length of the CDR3 is 15 residues. Between the trimmed V and J ends, which lost 2 bases and 2 bases, there was a span of 8 bases. The CDR3 DNA follows: TGTGCCAGCAGCTTAGGGGGTCCTGGGGCCAACGTCCTGACTTTC. Translated: CASSLGGPGANVLTF.

V usage is TRBV4-3 and J usage is TRBJ2-1, with 7 bases fitting TRBD1. CDR1 and CDR2 from the germline V gene are LGHNA and YSLEER. After removal of 5 bases from V and 2 bases from J, the junction contained 6 bases not matched to a gene. The CDR3 loop spans 15 amino acids. The CDR3 coding sequence is TGCGCCAGCAGCAACTACAGGGGACCCTACAATGAGCAGTTCTTC. Amino acid sequence: CASSNYRGPYNEQFF.

The chain is built from TRBV7-2 and TRBJ1-1, with D possibly being TRBD1 (6 bases). This CDR3 has 15 residues. Germline V gene sequence: CDR1 SGHTA, CDR2 FQGNSA. Trimming removed 5 bases at V and 6 bases at J, with 19 bases between. The DNA for the CDR3 is TGTGCCAGCAGCCCGGGGATCCAGGGGAAGTCTGAAGCTTTCTTT. Protein sequence: CASSPGIQGKSEAFF.

The sample holds a few counts of this clone. The genes are TRBV5-4 and TRBJ2-1, with a possible D match to TRBD1 (6 bases). The CDR3 is 15 residues long. Germline V gives CDR1 SGHNT, CDR2 YYREEE (reference sequence). Trimming shortened V by 3 bases and J by 0 bases, and 10 bases separated the two germline ends. The CDR3 protein is CASSWGQGSYNEQFF. The CDR3 nucleotides are TGTGCCAGCAGCTGGGGACAAGGCTCCTACAATGAGCAGTTCTTC.

This chain joins TRBV5-6 and TRBJ2-4; 8 nucleotides match TRBD2. The CDR3 totals 19 residues. Per the germline V gene, CDR1 is SGHDT and CDR2 is YYEEEE. J was trimmed by 3 bases and V by 0 bases; bases with no gene match: 14. The CDR3 loop reads CASSLESGSSGFVKNIQYF. The CDR3 DNA reads as TGTGCCAGCAGCTTGGAATCTGGGTCTAGCGGGTTCGTCAAAAACATTCAGTACTTC.

This clone has only a few counts. V usage is TRBV6-1 and J usage is TRBJ2-5; TRBD2 aligns across 7 bases. This CDR3 is 14 amino acids long. CDR1 is MNHNS and CDR2 is SASEGT in the germline V gene. V was pared by 4 bases and J by 4 bases, with 6 bases of the junction left unmatched. The CDR3 DNA reads TGTGCCAGCAGTGGGGGACCGGGGGGAGAGACCCAGTACTTC. This translates into CASSGGPGGETQYF.

Comment on this clone: The sample has other DNA sequences that encode this CDR3 too. The chain uses TRBV5-1 and TRBJ1-1; possible D gene TRBD1, 5 bases. CDR3 length equals 14 residues. The germline V gene has CDR1 SGHRS and CDR2 YFSETQ. Trimming pared 0 bases from V and 2 bases from J, leaving 8 bases between. The CDR3 sequence: CASSLGQPNTEAFF. Written as DNA, the CDR3 is TGCGCCAGCAGCTTGGGACAGCCAAACACTGAAGCTTTCTTT.